This T cell receptor beta chain came from a study of control samples from healthy donors and cancer patients. Generated by immunoSEQ multiplex PCR, the TCRdb table keeps only in-frame clones and is missing some. The data contain tens of thousands of clones, approximately 91% of them seen just once; the ten biggest clones take up roughly 7.2%. There are 14 residues in the CDR3. Germline lookup yields CDR1 SGHRS and CDR2 YFSETQ. Deletions cut 2 bases from V and 6 bases from J, with 15 bases between. The rearrangement uses TRBV5-1 and TRBJ2-7, with a possible D match to TRBD1 (5 bases). Sequenced input: blood. The TCR originated in a woman aged 55-70 years in good health. DNA of the CDR3: TGCGCCAGCAGCTTCAGGGCGGCCCACTCCGAGCAGTACTTC. The encoded protein is CASSFRAAHSEQYF.